The present TCR beta chain was sequenced within a study of T cells after posttransplantation cyclophosphamide. This clone came up many times. Treatment was busulfan-fludarabine conditioning, a marrow graft, and cyclophosphamide on days +3 and +4. Method: immunoSEQ multiplex PCR; TCRdb's copy keeps in-frame clones and lacks some. The sample yields thousands of clones, without any singletons. The CDR3 has 12 amino acids. CDR1 SQVTM and CDR2 ANQGSEA come from the germline V gene. The V segment lost 7 bases and the J segment 5 bases; nucleotides outside the gene matches: 6. This chain joins TRBV29-1 and TRBJ1-1, with 8 bases that match TRBD1. This sample comprised PBMCs, obtained after allogeneic stem cell transplant with posttransplant cyclophosphamide. The origin of this receptor is a young adult male patient who received an allogeneic stem cell transplant from an unrelated donor, was CMV-positive, and had acute and chronic GVHD. Some T cells may originate from the graft donor. Here the CDR3 reads CSASNRGTEAFF. In DNA, the CDR3 is TGCAGCGCTTCAAACAGGGGGACTGAAGCTTTCTTT.